Each of the 7 T cell receptor beta chains below was sequenced from the same sample in a study of blood T cell repertoires in COVID-19. Some clones are missing from TCRdb's copy, which holds only in-frame ones; the method was immunoSEQ multiplex PCR. The repertoire holds around 55,000 clones, with about nine tenths as singletons. Input material: peripheral blood. Receptors were obtained from a man between 60 and 75 years old with acute or convalescent COVID-19.

This chain connects TRBV28 to TRBJ2-1; possible D gene TRBD2, 6 bases. Germline assignment: CDR1 MDHEN and CDR2 SYDVKM. V lost 2 bases and J lost 7, with 12 bases in between. This CDR3 spans 14 amino acids. The DNA of the CDR3 is TGTGCCAGCAGTTTAGCGGGAACAGAAAATGAGCAGTTCTTC. Translation: CASSLAGTENEQFF.

The genes are TRBV9 and TRBJ1-1; the D is unclear. V was cut by 0 bases and J by 3 bases, with 12 bases left in between. The CDR3 has 15 amino acids. Germline V gene data show CDR1 as SGDLS and CDR2 as YYNGEE. CDR3 in amino acids: CASSVVPVRDTEAFF. The DNA of the CDR3 is TGTGCCAGCAGCGTAGTCCCCGTACGAGACACTGAAGCTTTCTTT.

The genes are TRBV5-6 and TRBJ2-7, with D perhaps TRBD1 (6 bases). The CDR3 contains 13 residues. Between the trimmed V and J ends, which lost 4 bases and 3 bases, there was a span of 11 bases. CDR1 is SGHDT, CDR2 YYEEEE, per germline. Here the CDR3 reads CASSGGTLYEQYF. The CDR3 nucleotides read TGTGCCAGCAGCGGTGGGACACTCTACGAGCAGTACTTC.

The genes are TRBV5-1 and TRBJ2-5, with 9 bases that match TRBD2. V lost 2 bases to trimming and J lost 1 base; unmatched junction nucleotides: 6. The length of the CDR3 is 16 residues. Per germline, CDR1 SGHRS and CDR2 YFSETQ. The CDR3 nucleotides read TGCGCCAGCAGCTTCTCTAGCGGGAATCCCCAAGAGACCCAGTACTTC. Translating it yields CASSFSSGNPQETQYF.

This clone was observed a few times. This chain connects TRBV19 to TRBJ1-5, with D perhaps TRBD1 (6 bases). The CDR3 loop spans 16 amino acids. In germline, CDR1 is LNHDA, CDR2 SQIVND (reference sequence). V lost 7 bases, J lost 0 bases, and 16 bases lay in between. Here the CDR3 reads CASTPARGLSNQPQHF. The CDR3 DNA is TGTGCCAGTACCCCAGCCAGGGGCCTTAGCAATCAGCCCCAGCATTTT. Combining the CDR3 with reference TRBV19 and TRBJ1-5 gives the whole variable domain DGGITQSPKYLFRKEGQNVTLSCEQNLNHDAMYWYRQDPGQGLRLIYYSQIVNDFQKGDIAEGYSVSREKKESFPLTVTSAQKNPTAFYLCASTPARGLSNQPQHFGDGTRLSIL.

The J gene is TRBJ2-5, the V gene TRBV29-1; D perhaps matches TRBD2 (5 bases). Germline V gene sequence: CDR1 SQVTM, CDR2 ANQGSEA. The CDR3 spans 14 residues. Trimming removed 6 bases from V and 4 bases from J, with 18 bases in between. CDR3 DNA sequence: TGCAGCGTGTCGGCGGGCTGGGGTCGAGAGACCCAGTACTTC. This sequence encodes CSVSAGWGRETQYF.

The rearrangement uses TRBV7-8 and TRBJ1-2, with 7 positions matching TRBD1. The V gene's germline CDR1 is SGHVS and CDR2 FQNEAQ. This CDR3 has 15 residues. The J segment lost 3 bases and the V segment lost 3 bases, leaving 7 bases of the junction unmatched. The CDR3 here is CASSFRRTGHYGYTF. The CDR3 DNA follows: TGTGCCAGCAGCTTTCGGAGGACAGGTCACTATGGCTACACCTTC.